This TCR beta chain stems from a study of cytomegalovirus exposure and HLA in healthy donors. No record exists of this donor's CMV serostatus. Primers for the PCR totalled 60 Vbeta and 13 Jbeta. Produced via immunoSEQ multiplex PCR; TCRdb's table is partial and in-frame only. Here the sample spans about 140,000 clones, about 68% being singletons. The CDR3 is 13 residues long. Trimming removed 4 bases from V and 9 bases from J; junction bases left unmatched: 1. Germline loops: CDR1 SNHLY, CDR2 FYNNEI. Specimen: PBMCs. V usage is TRBV2 and J usage is TRBJ2-1, with TRBD2 matching 12 bases. This sequence was found in a human donor in good health. This chain's CDR3 is CASSGGLAGEQFF. The CDR3 DNA is TGTGCCAGCAGTGGGGGACTAGCGGGTGAGCAGTTCTTC.